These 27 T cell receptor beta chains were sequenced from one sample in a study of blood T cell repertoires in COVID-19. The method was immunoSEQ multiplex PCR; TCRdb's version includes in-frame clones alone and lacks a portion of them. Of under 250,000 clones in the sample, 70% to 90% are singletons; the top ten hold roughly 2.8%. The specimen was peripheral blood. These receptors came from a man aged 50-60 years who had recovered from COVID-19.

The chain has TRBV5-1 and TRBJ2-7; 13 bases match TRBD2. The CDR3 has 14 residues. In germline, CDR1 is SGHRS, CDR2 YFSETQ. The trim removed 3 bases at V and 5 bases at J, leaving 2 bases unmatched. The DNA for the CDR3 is TGCGCCAGCAGCTCCGGACTAGCGGGAGACGAGCAGTACTTC. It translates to CASSSGLAGDEQYF.

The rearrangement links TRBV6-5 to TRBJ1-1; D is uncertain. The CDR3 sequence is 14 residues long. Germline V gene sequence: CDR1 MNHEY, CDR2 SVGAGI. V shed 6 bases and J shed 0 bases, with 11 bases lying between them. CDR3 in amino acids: CASRRVEVNTEAFF. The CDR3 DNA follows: TGTGCCAGCAGGAGGGTAGAGGTGAACACTGAAGCTTTCTTT.

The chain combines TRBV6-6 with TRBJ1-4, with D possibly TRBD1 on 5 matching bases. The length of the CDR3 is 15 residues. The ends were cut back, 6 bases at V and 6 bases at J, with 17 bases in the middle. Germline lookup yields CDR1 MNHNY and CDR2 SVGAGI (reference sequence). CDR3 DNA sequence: TGTGCCAGCAGCCCCCGGGGGACCCATTATGAAAAACTGTTTTTT. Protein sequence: CASSPRGTHYEKLFF.

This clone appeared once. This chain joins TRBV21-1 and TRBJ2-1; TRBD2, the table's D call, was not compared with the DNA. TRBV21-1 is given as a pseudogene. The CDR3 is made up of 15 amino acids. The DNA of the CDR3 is TGTGCCAGCAGCAAAGTGGAACTAAATTCCCATGAGCAGTTCTTC. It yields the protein CASSKVELNSHEQFF.

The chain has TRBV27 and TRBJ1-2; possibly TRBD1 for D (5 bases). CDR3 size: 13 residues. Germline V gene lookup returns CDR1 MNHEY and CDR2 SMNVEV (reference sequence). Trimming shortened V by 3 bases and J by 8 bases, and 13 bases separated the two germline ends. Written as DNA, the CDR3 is TGTGCCAGCAGTTTCTCAGGGTTAAGGGGCTACACCTTC. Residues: CASSFSGLRGYTF.

CDR3 bases: TGCGCCAGCAGCTGGGGGGTCAGTCGCTACGAGCAGTACTTC. Its protein product is CASSWGVSRYEQYF. The chain uses TRBV5-1 and TRBJ2-7; maybe TRBD2 (6 bases). V gave up 3 bases and J gave up 3 bases, with 13 bases separating them. This CDR3 spans 14 amino acids. In germline, CDR1 is SGHRS, CDR2 YFSETQ.

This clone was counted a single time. The CDR3 region is CASSAGLAGAYEQYF. Written as DNA, the CDR3 is TGTGCCAGCAGCGCCGGACTAGCGGGAGCCTACGAGCAGTACTTC. This chain joins TRBV13 and TRBJ2-7, with TRBD2 identical over 13 bases. Trimming cost V 5 bases and J 2 bases; bases outside gene matches: 3. The CDR3 is 15 residues long. Germline CDR1 and CDR2: PRHDT and FYEKMQ (reference sequence).

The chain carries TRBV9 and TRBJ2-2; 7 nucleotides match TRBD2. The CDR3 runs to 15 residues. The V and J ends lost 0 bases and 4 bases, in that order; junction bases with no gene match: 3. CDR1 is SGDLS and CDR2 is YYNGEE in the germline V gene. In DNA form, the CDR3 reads TGTGCCAGCAGCGTAGGCGGGAGTGGCACCGGGGAGCTGTTTTTT. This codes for CASSVGGSGTGELFF.

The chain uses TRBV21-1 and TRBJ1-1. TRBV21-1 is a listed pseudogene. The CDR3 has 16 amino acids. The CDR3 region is CASSRSVATHRTEAFF. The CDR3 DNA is TGTGCCAGCAGTCGGTCTGTAGCTACACATCGCACTGAAGCTTTCTTT.

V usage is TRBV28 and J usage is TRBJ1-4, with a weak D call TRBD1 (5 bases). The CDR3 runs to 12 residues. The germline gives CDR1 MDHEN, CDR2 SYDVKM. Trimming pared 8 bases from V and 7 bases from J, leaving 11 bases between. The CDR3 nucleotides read TGTGCCAGCTATGGTCAGGGTGAAAAACTGTTTTTT. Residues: CASYGQGEKLFF.

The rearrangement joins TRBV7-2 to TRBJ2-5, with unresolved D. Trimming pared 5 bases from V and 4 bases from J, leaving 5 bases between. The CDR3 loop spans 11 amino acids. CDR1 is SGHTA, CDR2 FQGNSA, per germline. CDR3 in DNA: TGTGCCAGCAGCCCTTTAGAGACCCAGTACTTC. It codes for CASSPLETQYF.

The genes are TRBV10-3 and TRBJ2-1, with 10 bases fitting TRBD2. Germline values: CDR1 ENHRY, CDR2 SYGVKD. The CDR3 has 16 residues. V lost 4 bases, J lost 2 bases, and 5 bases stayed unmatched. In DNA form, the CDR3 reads TGTGCCATCAGTGGAAGGAGCGGGAGGGCCTACAATGAGCAGTTCTTC. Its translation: CAISGRSGRAYNEQFF.

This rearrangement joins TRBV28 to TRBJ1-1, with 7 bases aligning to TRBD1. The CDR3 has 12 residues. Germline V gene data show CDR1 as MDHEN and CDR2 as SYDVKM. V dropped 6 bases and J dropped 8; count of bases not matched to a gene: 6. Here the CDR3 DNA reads TGTGCCAGCAGGATTACAGGGGTCGAAGCTTTCTTT. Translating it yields CASRITGVEAFF.

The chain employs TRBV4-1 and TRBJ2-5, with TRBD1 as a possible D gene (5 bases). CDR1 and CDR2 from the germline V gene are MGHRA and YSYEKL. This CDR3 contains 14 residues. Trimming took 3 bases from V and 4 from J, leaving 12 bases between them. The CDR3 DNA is TGCGCCAGCAGCCAGGTGCTAGGGGTAGAGACCCAGTACTTC. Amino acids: CASSQVLGVETQYF.

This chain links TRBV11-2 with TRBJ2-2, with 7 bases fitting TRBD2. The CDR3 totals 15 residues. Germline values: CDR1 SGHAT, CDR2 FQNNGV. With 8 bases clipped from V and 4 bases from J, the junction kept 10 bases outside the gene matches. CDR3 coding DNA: TGTGCCAGCTGCGTCGGGGGGAGGGCCACCGGGGAGCTGTTTTTT. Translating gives CASCVGGRATGELFF.

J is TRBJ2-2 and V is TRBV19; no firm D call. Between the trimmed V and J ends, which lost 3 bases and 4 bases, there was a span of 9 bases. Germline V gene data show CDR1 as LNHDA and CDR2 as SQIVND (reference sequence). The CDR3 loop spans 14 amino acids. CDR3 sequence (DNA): TGTGCCAGTAGTATTGAGCGTATCACCGGGGAGCTGTTTTTT. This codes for CASSIERITGELFF.

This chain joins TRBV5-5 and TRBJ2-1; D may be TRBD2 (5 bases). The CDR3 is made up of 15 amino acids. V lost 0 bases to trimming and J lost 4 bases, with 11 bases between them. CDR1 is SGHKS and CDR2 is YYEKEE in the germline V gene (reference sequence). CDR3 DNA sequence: TGTGCCAGCAGCTTGGAGGTAGCGCGATACAATGAGCAGTTCTTC. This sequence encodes CASSLEVARYNEQFF.

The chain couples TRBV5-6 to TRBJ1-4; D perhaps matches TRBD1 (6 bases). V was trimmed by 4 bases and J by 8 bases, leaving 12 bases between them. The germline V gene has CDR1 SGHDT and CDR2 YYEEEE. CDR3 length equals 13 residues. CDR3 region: CASSQGRGEKLFF. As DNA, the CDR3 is TGTGCCAGCAGCCAGGGGCGGGGGGAAAAACTGTTTTTT.

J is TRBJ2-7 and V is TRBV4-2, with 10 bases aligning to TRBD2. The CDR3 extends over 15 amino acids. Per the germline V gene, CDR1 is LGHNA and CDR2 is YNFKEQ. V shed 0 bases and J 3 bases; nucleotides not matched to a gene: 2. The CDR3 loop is CASSQESSGSYEQYF. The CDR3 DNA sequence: TGTGCCAGCAGCCAAGAGTCTAGCGGGAGCTACGAGCAGTACTTC.

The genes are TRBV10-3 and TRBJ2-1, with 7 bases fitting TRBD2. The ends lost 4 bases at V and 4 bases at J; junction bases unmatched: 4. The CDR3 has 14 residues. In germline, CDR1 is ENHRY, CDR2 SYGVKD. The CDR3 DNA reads TGTGCCATCAGTGCATCTAGCGGATACAATGAGCAGTTCTTC. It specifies CAISASSGYNEQFF.

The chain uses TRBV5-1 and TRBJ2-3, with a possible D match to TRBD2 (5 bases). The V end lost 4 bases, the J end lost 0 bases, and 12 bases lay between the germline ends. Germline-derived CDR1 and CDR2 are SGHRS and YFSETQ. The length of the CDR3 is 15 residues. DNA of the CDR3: TGCGCCAGCAGCCTTAGCGTCCTTAGCACAGATACGCAGTATTTT. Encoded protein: CASSLSVLSTDTQYF.

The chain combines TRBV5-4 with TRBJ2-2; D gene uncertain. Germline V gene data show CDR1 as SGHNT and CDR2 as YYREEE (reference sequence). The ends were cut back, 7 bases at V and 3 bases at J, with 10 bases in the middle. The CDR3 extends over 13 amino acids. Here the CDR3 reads CASVRRDTGELFF. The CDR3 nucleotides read TGTGCCAGCGTCCGCCGGGACACCGGGGAGCTGTTTTTT.

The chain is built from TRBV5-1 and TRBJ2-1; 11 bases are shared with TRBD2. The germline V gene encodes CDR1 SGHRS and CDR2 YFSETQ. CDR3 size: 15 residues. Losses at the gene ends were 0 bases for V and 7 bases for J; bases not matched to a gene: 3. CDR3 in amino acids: CASSLVAGGINEQFF. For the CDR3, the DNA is TGCGCCAGCAGCTTGGTAGCGGGAGGGATAAATGAGCAGTTCTTC.

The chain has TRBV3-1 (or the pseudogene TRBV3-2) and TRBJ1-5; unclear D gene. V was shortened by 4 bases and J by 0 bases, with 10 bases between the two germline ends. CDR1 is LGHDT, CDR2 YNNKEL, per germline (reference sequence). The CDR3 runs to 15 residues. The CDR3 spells CASSPRASSNQPQHF. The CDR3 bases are TGTGCCAGCAGCCCCCGAGCCTCTAGCAATCAGCCCCAGCATTTT.

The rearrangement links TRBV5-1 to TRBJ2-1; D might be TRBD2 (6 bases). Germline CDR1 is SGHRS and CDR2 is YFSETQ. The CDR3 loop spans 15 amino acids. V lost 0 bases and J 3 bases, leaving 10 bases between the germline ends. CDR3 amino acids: CASSLGLSGYNEQFF. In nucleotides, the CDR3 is TGCGCCAGCAGCTTGGGCCTTAGCGGCTACAATGAGCAGTTCTTC.

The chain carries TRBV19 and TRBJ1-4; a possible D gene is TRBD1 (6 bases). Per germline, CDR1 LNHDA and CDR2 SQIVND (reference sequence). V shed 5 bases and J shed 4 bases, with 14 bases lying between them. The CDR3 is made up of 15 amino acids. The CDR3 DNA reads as TGTGCCAGTAGTTCGCCGCGGGGGCTTAATGAAAAACTGTTTTTT. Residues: CASSSPRGLNEKLFF.

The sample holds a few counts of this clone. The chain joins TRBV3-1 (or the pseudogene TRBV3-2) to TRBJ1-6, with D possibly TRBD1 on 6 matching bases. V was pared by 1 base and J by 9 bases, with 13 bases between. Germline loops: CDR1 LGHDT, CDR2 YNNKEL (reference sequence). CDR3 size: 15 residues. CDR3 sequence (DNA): TGTGCCAGCAGCCAAGGGCGACAGGACTCTTCACCCCTCCACTTT. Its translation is CASSQGRQDSSPLHF.